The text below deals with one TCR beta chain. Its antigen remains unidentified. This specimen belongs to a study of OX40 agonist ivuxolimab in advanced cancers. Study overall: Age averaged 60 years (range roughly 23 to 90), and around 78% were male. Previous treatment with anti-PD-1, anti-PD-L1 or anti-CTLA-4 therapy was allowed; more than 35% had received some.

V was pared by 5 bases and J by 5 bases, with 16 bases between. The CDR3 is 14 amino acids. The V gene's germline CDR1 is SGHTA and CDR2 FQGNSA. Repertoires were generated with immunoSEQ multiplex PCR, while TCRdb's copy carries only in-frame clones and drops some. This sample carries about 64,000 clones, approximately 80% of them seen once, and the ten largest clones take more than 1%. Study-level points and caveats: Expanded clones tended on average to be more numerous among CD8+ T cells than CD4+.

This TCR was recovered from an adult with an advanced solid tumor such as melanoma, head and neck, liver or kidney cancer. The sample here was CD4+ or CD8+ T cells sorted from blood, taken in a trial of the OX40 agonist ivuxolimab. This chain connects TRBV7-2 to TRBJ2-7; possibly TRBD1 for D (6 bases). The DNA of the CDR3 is TGTGCCAGCAGCCTCCAACAGGGTTTCAACGAGCAGTACTTC. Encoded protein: CASSLQQGFNEQYF.